This T cell receptor beta chain was recorded in a study of T cell responses to AZD1222 COVID-19 vaccine. This table comes from immunoSEQ multiplex PCR, and its TCRdb copy is limited to in-frame clones, with some not included. The repertoire includes 110,000 to 150,000 clones, about 93% of them detected once, and under 4% sits in the top ten. The CDR3 is 14 amino acids. V dropped 6 bases and J dropped 4 bases, with 15 bases sitting between them. In germline, CDR1 is LNHDA, CDR2 SQIVND (reference sequence). This receptor was taken from an adult in good health. The V call is TRBV19, the J call TRBJ1-2; D not resolved. The sequencing used peripheral blood, collected on day 0 of AZD1222 vaccination. This chain's CDR3 is CASSHPSSGYGYTF. CDR3 nucleotide sequence: TGTGCCAGTAGCCACCCCTCGTCTGGCTATGGCTACACCTTC.